This T cell receptor beta chain was found in a study of blood T cell repertoires in COVID-19. For the study at large: Researchers got acute and convalescent COVID-19 samples from the United States, Italy and Spain. PBMCs, B-cell-depleted T cells, or T cells were the source of the cDNA or gDNA that made up the material.

As originally analysed: Amplification from reference gene primers served as the basis for estimated nucleated cell counts. Data came from immunoSEQ multiplex PCR; TCRdb stores just in-frame clones and leaves some out. For V, J and clone size, that table is used; D and trimming come from the DNA. The table records around 210,000 clones, roughly 85% of them present only once. Patients at the Seattle site were enrolled during active infection and followed longitudinally. Germline assignment: CDR1 GTSNPN and CDR2 SVGIG (reference sequence). Trimming shortened V by 2 bases and J by 4 bases, and 11 bases separated the two germline ends. The CDR3 totals 14 residues.

This clonotype was sampled from a man aged 50 to 59 with COVID-19, enrolled during active disease. Sample: peripheral blood. This chain joins TRBV30 and TRBJ1-4; D remains ambiguous. This CDR3 reads CAWSRDTFNEKLFF. The CDR3 coding sequence is TGTGCCTGGAGTAGAGACACCTTTAATGAAAAACTGTTTTTT.